The sequence of this T cell receptor beta chain was determined in a study of T cell responses to AZD1222 COVID-19 vaccine. Study-wide points: The study sampled repertoires only after the peak T cell response. At baseline, seropositivity was found in only a handful of AZD1222 recipients.

Combined were second doses at about 4 or about 12 weeks. A word on this clone: As yet, its antigen is unknown.

The CDR3 is 16 amino acids. Germline V gene sequence: CDR1 MGHRA, CDR2 YSYEKL. Trimming removed 4 bases at V and 8 bases at J, with 20 bases between. Measured with immunoSEQ multiplex PCR; TCRdb has only the in-frame clones, and not every one. The sample lists about 86,000 clones, about nine tenths occurring once. Sequences were derived from peripheral blood, sampled 28 days after the second AZD1222 dose. The receptor comes from an adult who received the AZD1222 COVID-19 vaccine. The chain employs TRBV4-1 and TRBJ1-4, with D maybe TRBD1 (6 bases). The chain's CDR3 is CASSPKGRGGEEKLFF. CDR3 nucleotide sequence: TGCGCCAGCAGCCCCAAGGGAAGGGGGGGAGAAGAAAAACTGTTTTTT.